These T cell receptor beta chains were read from a single sample in a study of CD8+CD57+ T cells in acquired aplastic anemia. TCRdb called the reads again in MiXCR, with one record for every CDR3 protein. The profile shows 200,000 to 250,000 distinct CDR3 sequences, approximately 60% of them singletons. The sequenced sample was sorted CD4+, CD8+, or CD8+CD57+ T cells (not recorded which) from PBMCs. These receptors came from a human donor with aplastic anemia. CDR3s include the opening cysteine and the closing phenylalanine or tryptophan. A D gene is named only where the DNA matches it firmly. Size tells how often a clone was seen (once, few, many) or the class of an expanded clone, and some rows leave it out.

>15|TRBD1|NA|TRBJ1-1|TRBV6-1
TGTGCCAGCAGTGCGGGACAGGGGATGAACACTGAAGCTTTCTTT
CASSAGQGMNTEAFF
>16|TRBD2|NA|TRBJ2-3|TRBV11-3
TGTGCCAGCAGCCCCCGGCTAGCGGGAGTTTCAGATACGCAGTATTTT
CASSPRLAGVSDTQYF
>18|NA|NA|TRBJ2-1|TRBV20-1
TGCAGTGCTAGAGGGGGGCAGTTGTACGAGCTGTCGATCAATGAGCAGTTCTTC
CSARGGQLYELSINEQFF
>14|NA|NA|TRBJ2-5|TRBV29-1
TGCAGCATCAGCCGGGAAGGGGAGCAAGAGACCCAGAACTTC
CSISREGEQETQNF
>17|TRBD1|NA|TRBJ1-2|TRBV7-6
TGTGCCAGCAGCCTCCTTGGGGGGGCGAGGGGGCTACATGGCTACACCTTC
CASSLLGGARGLHGYTF
>13|NA|NA|TRBJ2-1|TRBV7-9
TGTGCCAGCAGCTTAGGGGCTGTCAATGAGCAGTTCTTC
CASSLGAVNEQFF
>12|NA|many|TRBJ1-2|TRBV7-3
TGTGCCAGCACCTCGGAAGGATATGGCTACACCTTC
CASTSEGYGYTF
>15|TRBD2|NA|TRBJ2-2|TRBV10-1
TGCGCCAGCAGTGAGTCGGTCGGACTAGCTGGGGAGCTGTCTTTT
CASSESVGLAGELSF
>15|TRBD1|once|TRBJ2-3|TRBV7-6
TGTGCCAGCAGCGATGGGACAGGCCCTTACAATGAGCAGTATTTT
CASSDGTGPYNEQYF
>13|NA|NA|TRBJ2-1|TRBV20-1
TGCAGTGCTGGACACTCTGGCTACAATGAGCAGTTCTTC
CSAGHSGYNEQFF
>15|NA|NA|TRBJ2-7|TRBV6-6
TGTGCCAGCAGTTTTCGGGACTCCTACTCCTACGAGCAGTACTTC
CASSFRDSYSYEQYF
>13|NA|NA|TRBJ1-5|TRBV10-3
TGTGCCATCAGTGAGTCAGACAATCAGCCCCAGCATTTT
CAISESDNQPQHF
>14|NA|once|TRBJ1-3|TRBV20-1
TGCAGTGCTAATCTCAAGCGGGGAGGAAACACCATATATTTT
CSANLKRGGNTIYF
>16|NA|few|TRBJ1-5|TRBV24-1
TGTGCCACCAGTGACCGAAATACAGGTACCAATCAGCCCCAGCATTTT
CATSDRNTGTNQPQHF
>13|NA|NA|TRBJ2-7|TRBV7-9
TGTGCCAGCAGCTACCCTGGTCCCTACGAGCAGTACTTC
CASSYPGPYEQYF
>16|NA|NA|TRBJ2-3|TRBV24-1
TGTGCCACCAGTGACCCCGGACCGATTGGCACAGATACGCAGTATTTT
CATSDPGPIGTDTQYF
>14|NA|NA|TRBJ1-1|TRBV5-6
TGTGCCAGCAGCTTGGGGTGGTCGGACACTGAAGCTTTCTTT
CASSLGWSDTEAFF
>12|TRBD1|NA|TRBJ2-1|TRBV2
TGTGCCAGCAGTACAGGGGGGAATGAGCAGTTCTTC
CASSTGGNEQFF